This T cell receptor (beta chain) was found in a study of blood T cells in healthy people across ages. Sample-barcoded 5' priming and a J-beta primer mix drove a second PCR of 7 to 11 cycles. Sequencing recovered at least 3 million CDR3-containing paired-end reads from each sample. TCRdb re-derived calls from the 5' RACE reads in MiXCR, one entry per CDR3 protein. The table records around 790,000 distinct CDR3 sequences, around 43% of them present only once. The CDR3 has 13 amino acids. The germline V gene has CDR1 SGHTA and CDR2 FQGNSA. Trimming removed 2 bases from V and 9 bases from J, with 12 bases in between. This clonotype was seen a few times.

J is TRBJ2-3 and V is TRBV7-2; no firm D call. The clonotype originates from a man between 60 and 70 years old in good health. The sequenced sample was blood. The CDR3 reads CASSLLARPTQYF. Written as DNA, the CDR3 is TGTGCCAGCAGCTTACTGGCCAGACCAACGCAGTATTTT.